This TCR beta chain originates from a study of blood T cell repertoires in COVID-19. Study summary: Collection of acute and convalescent COVID-19 samples took place in the United States, Italy and Spain. T cells, B-cell-depleted T cells, or PBMCs provided the cDNA or gDNA that served as material.

Recruited during active infection, patients (from Seattle) were subsequently followed longitudinally. The germline gives CDR1 MRHNA, CDR2 SNTAGT. Deletions cut 6 bases from V and 5 bases from J, with 16 bases between. The CDR3 consists of 15 residues. The authors' processing: How many nucleated cells were present was estimated from reference gene primer amplification. Clones were sequenced by immunoSEQ multiplex PCR, and TCRdb holds only the in-frame ones, with some missing. V, J and clone size reflect that table, while D and trimming were determined from the DNA. The data show around 180,000 clones, roughly 88% seen once.

The V and J genes are TRBV6-4 and TRBJ2-2, with D possibly being TRBD1 (6 bases). Specimen: peripheral blood. The sequence was collected from a man older than 75 with COVID-19, enrolled during active disease. The DNA for the CDR3 is TGTGCCAGCAGACAGGGACCTGGAGGAACCGGGGAGCTGTTTTTT. The encoded protein is CASRQGPGGTGELFF.